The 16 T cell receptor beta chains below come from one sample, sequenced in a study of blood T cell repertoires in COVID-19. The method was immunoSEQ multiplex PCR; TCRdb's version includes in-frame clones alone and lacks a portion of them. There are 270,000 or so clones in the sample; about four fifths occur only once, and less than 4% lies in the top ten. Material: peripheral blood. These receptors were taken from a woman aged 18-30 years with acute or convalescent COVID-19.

The CDR3, as DNA: TGTGCAAGTCGCACCGGGACAGGGCGCCCGAATACGCAGTATTTT. This gives the protein CASRTGTGRPNTQYF. The chain carries TRBV12-2 and TRBJ2-3; TRBD1 reflects the table's D call only, with no check against the DNA. TRBV12-2 is labeled a pseudogene. The CDR3 totals 15 residues.

CDR3 amino acids: CATETGNTEAFF. Written as DNA, the CDR3 is TGTGCCACCGAAACAGGGAACACTGAAGCTTTCTTT. This chain links TRBV6-5 with TRBJ1-1; D might be TRBD1 (5 bases). The CDR3 totals 12 residues. V lost 10 bases, J lost 1 base, and 10 bases lay in between. The germline CDR1 and CDR2 sequences are MNHEY and SVGAGI.

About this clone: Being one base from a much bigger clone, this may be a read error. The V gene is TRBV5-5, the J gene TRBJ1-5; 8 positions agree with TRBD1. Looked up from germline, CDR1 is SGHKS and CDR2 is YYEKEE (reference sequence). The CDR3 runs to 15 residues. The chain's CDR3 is CASSHLDRANRPQHF. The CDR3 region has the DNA TGTGCCAGCAGCCATTTGGACAGGGCAAATCGGCCCCAGCATTTT.

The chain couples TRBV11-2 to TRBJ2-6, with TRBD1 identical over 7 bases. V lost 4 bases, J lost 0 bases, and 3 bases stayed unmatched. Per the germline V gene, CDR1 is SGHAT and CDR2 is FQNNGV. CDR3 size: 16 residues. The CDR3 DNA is TGTGCCAGCAGCTGGGGACAGTACTCTGGGGCCAACGTCCTGACTTTC. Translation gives CASSWGQYSGANVLTF.

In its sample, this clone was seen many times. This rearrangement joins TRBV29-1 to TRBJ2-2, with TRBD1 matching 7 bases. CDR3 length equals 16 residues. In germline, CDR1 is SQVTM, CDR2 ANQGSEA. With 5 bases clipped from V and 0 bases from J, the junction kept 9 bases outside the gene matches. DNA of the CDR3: TGCAGCGTTCAAAGGGGGCAAACAACGAACACCGGGGAGCTGTTTTTT. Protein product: CSVQRGQTTNTGELFF.

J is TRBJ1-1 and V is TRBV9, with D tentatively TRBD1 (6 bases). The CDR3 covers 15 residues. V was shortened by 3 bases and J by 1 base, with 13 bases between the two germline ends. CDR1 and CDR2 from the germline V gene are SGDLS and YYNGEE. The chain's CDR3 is CASSEGGHQNTEAFF. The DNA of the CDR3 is TGTGCCAGCAGCGAGGGGGGGCACCAGAACACTGAAGCTTTCTTT. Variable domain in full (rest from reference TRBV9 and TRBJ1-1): DSGVTQTPKHLITATGQRVTLRCSPRSGDLSVYWYQQSLDQGLQFLIQYYNGEERAKGNILERFSAQQFPDLHSELNLSSLELGDSALYFCASSEGGHQNTEAFFGQGTRLTVV.

The CDR3 DNA reads TGCGCCAGCAGCGGCTCTCAGGCGGGCTACACCTTC. Translated, it gives CASSGSQAGYTF. The rearrangement links TRBV5-1 to TRBJ1-2; D remains ambiguous. V was pared by 4 bases and J by 8 bases, with 12 bases between. Germline CDR1 and CDR2: SGHRS and YFSETQ. The CDR3 covers 12 residues.

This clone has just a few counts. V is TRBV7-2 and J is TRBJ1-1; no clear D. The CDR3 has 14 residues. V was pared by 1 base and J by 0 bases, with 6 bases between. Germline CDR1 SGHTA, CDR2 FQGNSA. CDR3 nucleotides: TGTGCCAGCAGCTTAGAATATATGAACACTGAAGCTTTCTTT. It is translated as CASSLEYMNTEAFF.

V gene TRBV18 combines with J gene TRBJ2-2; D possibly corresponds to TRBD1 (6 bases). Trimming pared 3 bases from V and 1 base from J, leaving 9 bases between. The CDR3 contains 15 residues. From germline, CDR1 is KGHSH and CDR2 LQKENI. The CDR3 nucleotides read TGTGCCAGCTCACCCGAGACAGGGAACACCGGGGAGCTGTTTTTT. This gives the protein CASSPETGNTGELFF.

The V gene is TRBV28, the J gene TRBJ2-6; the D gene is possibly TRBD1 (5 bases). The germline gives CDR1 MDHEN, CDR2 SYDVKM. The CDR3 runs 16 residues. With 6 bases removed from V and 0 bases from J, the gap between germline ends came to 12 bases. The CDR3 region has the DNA TGTGCCAGCAGACCCATCACAGGCTCTGGGGCCAACGTCCTGACTTTC. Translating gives CASRPITGSGANVLTF.

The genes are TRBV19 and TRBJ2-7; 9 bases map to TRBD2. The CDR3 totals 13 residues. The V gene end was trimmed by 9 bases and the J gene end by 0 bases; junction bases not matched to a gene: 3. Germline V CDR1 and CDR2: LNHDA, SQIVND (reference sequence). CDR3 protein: CASASGASYEQYF. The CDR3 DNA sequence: TGTGCCAGCGCTAGCGGGGCCTCCTACGAGCAGTACTTC.

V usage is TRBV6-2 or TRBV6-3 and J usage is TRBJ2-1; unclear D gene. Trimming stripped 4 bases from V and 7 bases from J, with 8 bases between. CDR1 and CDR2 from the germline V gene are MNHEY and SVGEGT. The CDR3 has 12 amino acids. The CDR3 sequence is CASSSSFNEQFF. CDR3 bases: TGTGCCAGCAGTTCCAGTTTTAATGAGCAGTTCTTC.

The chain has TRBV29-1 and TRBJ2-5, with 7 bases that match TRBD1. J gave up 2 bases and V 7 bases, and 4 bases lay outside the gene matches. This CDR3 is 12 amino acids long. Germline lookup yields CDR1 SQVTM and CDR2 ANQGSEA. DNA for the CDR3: TGCAGCGCTGGACAGGCTCAAGAGACCCAGTACTTC. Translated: CSAGQAQETQYF.

The CDR3 DNA reads as TGTGCCAGCAGTGGGGGGTCCGGACAGAGGATCTACGAGCAGTACTTC. Translated, it gives CASSGGSGQRIYEQYF. The rearrangement uses TRBV2 and TRBJ2-7; a possible D gene is TRBD1 (6 bases). This CDR3 comprises 16 residues. V lost 4 bases and J lost 3, with 19 bases in between. Germline CDR1 and CDR2: SNHLY and FYNNEI.

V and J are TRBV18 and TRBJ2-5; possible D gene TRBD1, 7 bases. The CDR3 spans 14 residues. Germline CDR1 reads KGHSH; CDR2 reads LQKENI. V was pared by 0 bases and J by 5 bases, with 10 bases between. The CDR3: CASSPPAGGETQYF. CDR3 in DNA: TGTGCCAGCTCACCACCGGCAGGGGGGGAGACCCAGTACTTC.

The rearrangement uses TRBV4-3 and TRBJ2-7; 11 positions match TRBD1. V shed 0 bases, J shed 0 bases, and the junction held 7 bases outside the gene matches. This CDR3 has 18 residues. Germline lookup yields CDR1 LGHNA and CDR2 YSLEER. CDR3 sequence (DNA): TGCGCCAGCAGCCAAGATCTAACCGGGACAGGGGGCTCCTACGAGCAGTACTTC. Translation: CASSQDLTGTGGSYEQYF.